This T cell receptor (beta chain) derives from a study of cytomegalovirus exposure and HLA in healthy donors. PCR was performed using 60 Vbeta and 13 Jbeta primers. The method was immunoSEQ multiplex PCR; TCRdb's version includes in-frame clones alone and lacks a portion of them. Among 55,000 to 75,000 clones listed, roughly 80% were seen once. Points from the study as a whole: The classifier reportedly diagnosed cytomegalovirus status with high specificity and sensitivity.

In regard to this clone: What it binds is not known.

Germline V CDR1 and CDR2: MDHEN, SYDVKM. V shed 5 bases and J 3 bases; nucleotides not matched to a gene: 7. The CDR3 contains 15 residues. Input material: PBMCs. The clonotype originates from a woman between 25 and 40 years old in good health and CMV-seropositive. V is TRBV28 and J is TRBJ1-5; 7 nucleotides agree with TRBD1. This CDR3 is CASSEQGGFNQPQHF. The CDR3, as DNA: TGTGCCAGCAGTGAGCAGGGGGGTTTCAATCAGCCCCAGCATTTT.